The next 9 T cell receptor beta chains were all read from a single sample in a study of T cells in women clearing cervical HPV infection. Sequencing was performed with immunoSEQ multiplex PCR; in TCRdb, only in-frame clones are kept and a portion is missing. The sample yields around 28,000 clones, of which the top ten take up approximately 2.8%. Sequenced input: blood buffy coat. These receptors came from a woman between 18 and 70 years old with a cervical HPV16 infection that either progressed to CIN3+ or cleared (not recorded which).

Turning to this clone: Read data end 3 residues before the CDR3 end; the end is taken from the germline J gene. This chain uses TRBV20-1 with TRBJ2-7, with TRBD1 as a possible D gene (6 bases). The CDR3 contains 14 residues. V gave up 6 bases and J gave up 4 bases, with 19 bases separating them. Germline V gives CDR1 DFQATT, CDR2 SNEGSKA (reference sequence). The CDR3 DNA, read in part, is TGCAGTGCGTCTAGTGGGACATCCCCATACGAG. Its translation is CSASSGTSPYE. The whole CDR3 protein is CSASSGTSPYEQYF.

Notes on this clone: The junction shows a germline mismatch at one end, possibly a read error. The read is 3 residues too short to cover the CDR3 end, so that end is filled in from the germline J gene. This sample includes further DNA sequences coding for the same CDR3. The V and J genes are TRBV7-6 and TRBJ1-3; no reliable D call. The CDR3 is 14 residues long. Germline V CDR1 and CDR2: SGHVS, FNYEAQ. The part of the CDR3 DNA that was read is TGTGCCAGCAGCTTAGCACTATCTGGAAACACG. It yields the protein CASSLALSGNT. The whole CDR3 reads CASSLALSGNTIYF.

Points on this clone: With the read ending 3 residues before the CDR3 end, the germline J gene is used to fill in that end. The gene calls are TRBV6-2 or TRBV6-3 and TRBJ1-2; D gene unclear. Germline-derived CDR1 and CDR2 are MNHEY and SVGEGT. The CDR3 has 17 residues. Incomplete CDR3 DNA: TGTGCCAGCAGTTACCAGCTAGCTAGCGGAGAGAGAAATGAC. The encoded protein is CASSYQLASGERND. The complete CDR3 protein is CASSYQLASGERNDYTF.

As to this clone: The observed sequence ends 3 residues before the CDR3 terminus, with the missing tail filled in from the germline J gene. This chain joins TRBV14 and TRBJ1-1; D is ambiguous. This CDR3 region has 12 residues. Per the germline V gene, CDR1 is SGHDN and CDR2 is FVKESK. CDR3 sequence: CASSSGRSEAFF. The DNA read from the CDR3 is TGTGCCAGCAGCTCGGGGAGGTCGGAA.

On this clone: From the germline J gene comes the end of the CDR3, since the read stops 3 residues before it. The chain carries TRBV18 and TRBJ2-3; D call uncertain. Per germline, CDR1 KGHSH and CDR2 LQKENI. This CDR3 region has 13 residues. The CDR3 sequence is CASAPRVQETQYF. The sequenced CDR3 bases are TGTGCCAGCGCCCCTCGGGTCCAAGAGACG.

Comments on this clone: The read halts 3 residues ahead of the CDR3 end, with the missing end drawn from the germline J gene. This chain connects TRBV18 to TRBJ1-6, with TRBD1 matching over 7 bases. Germline CDR1 is KGHSH and CDR2 is LQKENI. Trimming at V came to 2 bases and at J to 8 bases, leaving 6 bases not matched to a gene. The CDR3 has 15 amino acids. The chain's CDR3 is CASSPVGTADSPLHF. The covered CDR3 bases are TGTGCCAGCTCACCAGTCGGGACAGCAGATTCACCC.

Comment on this clone: The read stops 3 residues short of the end of the CDR3; the missing end is completed from the germline J gene. This chain links TRBV5-1 with TRBJ1-2; TRBD1 matches 7 bases. CDR1 and CDR2 from the germline V gene are SGHRS and YFSETQ. The CDR3 loop spans 15 amino acids. Trimming cost V 4 bases and J 5 bases; bases outside gene matches: 11. The sequenced part of the CDR3 DNA is TGCGCCAGCAGCGCAAACCGACAGGGTTATTATGGC. This encodes CASSANRQGYYG. The CDR3 in full is CASSANRQGYYGYTF.

On this clone itself: The read halts 3 residues ahead of the CDR3 end, with the missing end drawn from the germline J gene. Within the sample, other DNA sequences also encode this same CDR3. The V gene is TRBV5-1, the J gene TRBJ2-7; the match to TRBD2 covers 9 bases. Germline values: CDR1 SGHRS, CDR2 YFSETQ. The CDR3 runs 19 residues. After removal of 3 bases from V and 1 base from J, the junction contained 17 bases not matched to a gene. CDR3 loop: CASSWHAGGLRGPSYEQYF. Incomplete CDR3 DNA: TGCGCCAGCAGCTGGCATGCGGGGGGGCTTCGGGGGCCGTCCTACGAG.

Concerning this clone itself: The read terminates 3 residues before the CDR3 end, so the remaining end is supplied by the germline J gene. This chain uses TRBV10-2 with TRBJ1-4, with 7 positions matching TRBD1. CDR1 WSHSY and CDR2 SAAADI come from the germline V gene. Trimming cost V 6 bases and J 3 bases; bases outside gene matches: 4. This CDR3 is built from 14 residues. The sequenced CDR3 bases are TGCGCCAGCAGGGCGGGGACAGCTAATGAAAAA. Encoded protein: CASRAGTANEK. The entire CDR3 reads CASRAGTANEKLFF.